The T cell receptor beta chain described here comes from a study of OX40 agonist ivuxolimab in advanced cancers. Profiled with immunoSEQ multiplex PCR; TCRdb holds only in-frame clones, not every one. The sample has 66,000 or so clones, about 77% seen once; the top ten hold over 1.5%. Germline loops: CDR1 MNHNS, CDR2 SASEGT. This CDR3 comprises 14 residues. Trimming removed 7 bases from V and 1 base from J, with 13 bases in between. This receptor was obtained from an adult with an advanced solid tumor such as melanoma, head and neck, liver or kidney cancer. The specimen was CD4+ or CD8+ T cells sorted from blood, collected in a trial of the OX40 agonist ivuxolimab. The chain recombines TRBV6-1 with TRBJ1-2; no reliable D call. DNA of the CDR3: TGTGCCAGCAACGCCGGGGTTAATAACTATGGCTACACCTTC. It yields the protein CASNAGVNNYGYTF.